Sequencing of this T cell receptor beta chain was carried out in a study of blood T cell repertoires in COVID-19. Study summary: Nucleic acid was either cDNA or gDNA, and it came from T cells, B-cell-depleted T cells, or PBMCs.

Clones were sequenced by immunoSEQ multiplex PCR, and TCRdb holds only the in-frame ones, with some missing. This table holds some 250,000 clones, more than 75% found once. This CDR3 has 15 residues. Germline trimming cut 3 bases from V and 4 bases from J; bases unmatched to any gene: 7. The germline V gene encodes CDR1 SNHLY and CDR2 FYNNEI. Individuals drawn from under 30 US areas were about 18 to 100 years old. Participants reported their clinical history, and cohort assignment relied on those reports. Sequenced: PBMCs or T cells enriched from blood (not recorded which). This TCR came from a woman aged 40 to 55 with acute COVID-19. This chain uses TRBV2 with TRBJ2-7; TRBD2 matches at 9 bases. The CDR3 reads CASSDPGTSMYEQYF. In nucleotides, the CDR3 is TGTGCCAGCAGTGACCCCGGGACTAGCATGTACGAGCAGTACTTC.